The text below deals with one T cell receptor beta chain. CDR1 and CDR2 from the germline V gene are SGHRS and YFSETQ. The CDR3 is 14 amino acids. The ends lost 6 bases at V and 0 bases at J; junction bases unmatched: 4. The source of the sample is a study of blood T cell repertoires in COVID-19. Profiled with immunoSEQ multiplex PCR; TCRdb holds only in-frame clones, not every one. Among 450,000 or so clones listed, roughly 89% were seen once. The source of this sequence is a man aged 18-30 years with COVID-19, enrolled during active disease. The sample was peripheral blood. J is TRBJ2-5 and V is TRBV5-1; 8 bases are a match to TRBD1. CDR3 DNA sequence: TGCGCCAGCACAGGACAGGGCCACCAAGAGACCCAGTACTTC. This gives the protein CASTGQGHQETQYF.